These T cell receptor beta chains were read from a single sample in a study of blood T cells in healthy people across ages. TCRdb independently ran MiXCR on the 5' RACE reads; one entry per CDR3 protein. This table has roughly 1,800,000 distinct CDR3 sequences, about 50% appearing once. The source material was blood. The receptors shown here come from a woman aged 40 to 50 in good health. Each CDR3 is given without its conserved first and last residue.

v_call: TRBV5-5
j_call: TRBJ2-1
cdr3_aa: ASSSPGQTGDEQF

v_call: TRBV9
j_call: TRBJ2-1
cdr3_aa: ASSVEGGTEGTNEQF

v_call: TRBV7-2
j_call: TRBJ2-3
cdr3_aa: ASSEQITDTQY

v_call: TRBV20-1
j_call: TRBJ2-5
cdr3_aa: SASGNEQY

v_call: TRBV11-1
j_call: .
cdr3_aa: ASSSDSTNYNEQY

v_call: TRBV27
j_call: TRBJ2-6
cdr3_aa: ASSKGAAGANVLT

v_call: TRBV7-9
j_call: TRBJ2-1
cdr3_aa: ASSSYGAGNEQF

v_call: TRBV14
j_call: TRBJ2-7
cdr3_aa: ASSLPGTGSFYEQY

v_call: TRBV10-3
j_call: TRBJ2-4
cdr3_aa: AISESLAARVNIQY

v_call: TRBV28
j_call: .
cdr3_aa: ASRLQGAQDEQY

v_call: TRBV6-5
j_call: TRBJ2-5
cdr3_aa: ASSYSSPGGGGGAHKETQY

v_call: TRBV5-1
j_call: TRBJ2-1
cdr3_aa: ASSSGTSGLVQF

v_call: TRBV6-2/TRBV6-3
j_call: TRBJ2-7
cdr3_aa: ASSSQEARYEQY

v_call: TRBV20-1
j_call: TRBJ1-6
cdr3_aa: SARDLRGQGNSPLH

v_call: TRBV7-2
j_call: TRBJ2-3
cdr3_aa: ASSSPGLAGHTQY

v_call: TRBV20-1
j_call: TRBJ2-1
cdr3_aa: SAESGLLNEQF

v_call: TRBV5-6
j_call: TRBJ2-7
cdr3_aa: ASLHYRGDSYGQY

v_call: TRBV27
j_call: TRBJ2-5
cdr3_aa: ASSPYRGGETQY

v_call: TRBV6-5
j_call: .
cdr3_aa: ASSYRSADEQY

v_call: TRBV15
j_call: TRBJ2-4
cdr3_aa: ATAGKIRDIQY

v_call: TRBV9
j_call: TRBJ2-3
cdr3_aa: ASSPYTISSTDTQY

v_call: TRBV7-3
j_call: TRBJ1-2
cdr3_aa: ASSPAGQGAGYT

v_call: TRBV20-1
j_call: TRBJ1-6
cdr3_aa: SARQGDHNSPLH

v_call: TRBV6-2/TRBV6-3
j_call: TRBJ2-3
cdr3_aa: ASSPNDYSGGHTDTQY